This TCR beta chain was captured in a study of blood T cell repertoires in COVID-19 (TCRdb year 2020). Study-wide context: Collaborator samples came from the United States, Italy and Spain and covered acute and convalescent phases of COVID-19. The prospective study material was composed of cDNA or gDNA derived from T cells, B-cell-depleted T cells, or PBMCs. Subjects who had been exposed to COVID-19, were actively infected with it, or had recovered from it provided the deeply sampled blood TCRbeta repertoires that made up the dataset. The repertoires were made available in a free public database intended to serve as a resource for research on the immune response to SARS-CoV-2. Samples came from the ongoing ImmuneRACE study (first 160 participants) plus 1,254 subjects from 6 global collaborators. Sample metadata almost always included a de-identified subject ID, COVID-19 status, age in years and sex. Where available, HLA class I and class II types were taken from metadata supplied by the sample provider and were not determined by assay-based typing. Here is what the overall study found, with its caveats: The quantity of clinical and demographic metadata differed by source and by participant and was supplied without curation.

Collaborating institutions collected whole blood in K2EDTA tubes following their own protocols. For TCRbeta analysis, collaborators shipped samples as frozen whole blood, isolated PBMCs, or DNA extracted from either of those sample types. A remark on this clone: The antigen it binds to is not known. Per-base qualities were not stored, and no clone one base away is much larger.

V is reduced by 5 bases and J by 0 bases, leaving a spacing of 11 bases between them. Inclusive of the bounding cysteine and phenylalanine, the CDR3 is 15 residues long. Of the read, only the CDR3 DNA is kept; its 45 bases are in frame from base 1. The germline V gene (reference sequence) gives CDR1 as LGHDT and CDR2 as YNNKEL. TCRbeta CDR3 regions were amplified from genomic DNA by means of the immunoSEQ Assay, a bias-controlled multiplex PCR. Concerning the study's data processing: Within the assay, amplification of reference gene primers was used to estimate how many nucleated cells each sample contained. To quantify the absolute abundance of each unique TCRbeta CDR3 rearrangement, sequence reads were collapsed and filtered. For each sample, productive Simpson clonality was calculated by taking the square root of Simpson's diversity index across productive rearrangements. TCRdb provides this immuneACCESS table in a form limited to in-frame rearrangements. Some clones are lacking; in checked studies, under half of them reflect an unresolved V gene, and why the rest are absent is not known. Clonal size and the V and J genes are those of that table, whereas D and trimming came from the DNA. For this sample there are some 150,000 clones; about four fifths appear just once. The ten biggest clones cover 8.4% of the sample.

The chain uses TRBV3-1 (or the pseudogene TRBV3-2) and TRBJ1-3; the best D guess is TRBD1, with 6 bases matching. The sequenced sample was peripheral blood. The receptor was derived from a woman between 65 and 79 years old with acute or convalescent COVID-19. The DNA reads TGTGCCAGCAGCTACGGACAGTCCTCTGGAAACACCATATATTTT. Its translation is CASSYGQSSGNTIYF.